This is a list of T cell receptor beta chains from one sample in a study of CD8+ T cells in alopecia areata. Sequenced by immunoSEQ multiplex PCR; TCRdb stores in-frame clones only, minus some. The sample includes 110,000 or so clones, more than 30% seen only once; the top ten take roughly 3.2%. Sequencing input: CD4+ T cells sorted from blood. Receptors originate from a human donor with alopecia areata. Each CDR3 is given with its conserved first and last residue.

CDR3 protein: CASSSPPALRRSYNEQFF; J gene: TRBJ2-1; V gene: TRBV28
CDR3 protein: CASSQDGVLATGELFF; J gene: TRBJ2-2; V gene: TRBV4-3
CDR3 protein: CASSPGRVETQYF; J gene: TRBJ2-5; V gene: TRBV18
CDR3 protein: CASSTVSHEQFF; J gene: TRBJ2-1; V gene: TRBV6-6
CDR3 protein: CSAANRDRARGYTF; J gene: TRBJ1-2; V gene: TRBV29-1
CDR3 protein: CSVEGAFF; J gene: TRBJ1-1; V gene: TRBV29-1
CDR3 protein: CASTSDSIGYHQPQHF; J gene: TRBJ1-5; V gene: TRBV19
CDR3 protein: CASSLAGDRGETQYF; J gene: TRBJ2-5; V gene: TRBV7-2
CDR3 protein: CATNRATGYSDGYTF; J gene: TRBJ1-2; V gene: TRBV18
CDR3 protein: CASSFGLDGDTDTQYF; J gene: TRBJ2-3; V gene: TRBV7-9
CDR3 protein: CASYHLDNEQFF; J gene: TRBJ2-1; V gene: TRBV28
CDR3 protein: CASNKGPYEQYF; J gene: TRBJ2-7; V gene: TRBV2
CDR3 protein: CSVDGASGANVLTF; J gene: TRBJ2-6; V gene: TRBV29-1
CDR3 protein: CSGYRGKETQYF; J gene: TRBJ2-5; V gene: TRBV29-1
CDR3 protein: CSVVDRSYEQYF; J gene: TRBJ2-7; V gene: TRBV29-1
CDR3 protein: CASRQGTFREQYF; J gene: TRBJ2-7; V gene: TRBV2
CDR3 protein: CAWSVASNQPQHF; J gene: TRBJ1-5; V gene: TRBV30
CDR3 protein: CSGEGQAKGEAFF; J gene: TRBJ1-1; V gene: TRBV29-1
CDR3 protein: CASRPGHGGSNTEAFF; J gene: TRBJ1-1; V gene: TRBV23-1
CDR3 protein: CASSLSTSTDTQYF; J gene: TRBJ2-3; V gene: TRBV7-3
CDR3 protein: CASSFPVRDYGYTF; J gene: TRBJ1-2; V gene: TRBV5-6
CDR3 protein: CASEKRETQYF; J gene: TRBJ2-5; V gene: TRBV7-9
CDR3 protein: CASSRGRTAYGYTF; J gene: TRBJ1-2; V gene: TRBV19
CDR3 protein: CSVGRSQETQYF; J gene: TRBJ2-5; V gene: TRBV29-1
CDR3 protein: CASSPRQGATTGELFF; J gene: TRBJ2-2; V gene: TRBV7-3
CDR3 protein: CSVEEYRLNEQFF; J gene: TRBJ2-1; V gene: TRBV29-1
CDR3 protein: CASHDNRGQGEKLFF; J gene: TRBJ1-4; V gene: TRBV19
CDR3 protein: CASFGTVETQYF; J gene: TRBJ2-5; V gene: TRBV28
CDR3 protein: CASSRLAVARNIQYF; J gene: TRBJ2-4; V gene: TRBV28
CDR3 protein: CATSRRFSRIAKNIQYF; J gene: TRBJ2-4; V gene: TRBV15
CDR3 protein: CASSLPPQGRTQYF; J gene: TRBJ2-3; V gene: TRBV28
CDR3 protein: CAWTALGQGGGYTF; J gene: TRBJ1-2; V gene: TRBV30
CDR3 protein: CASRRPGTSGNNEQFF; J gene: TRBJ2-1; V gene: TRBV2
CDR3 protein: CSAGVFKEQFF; J gene: TRBJ2-1; V gene: TRBV20-1
CDR3 protein: CASSSGGQGHSPLHF; J gene: TRBJ1-6; V gene: TRBV11-2
CDR3 protein: CASSLVRLDQETQYF; J gene: TRBJ2-5; V gene: TRBV7-2
CDR3 protein: CASSLPLRASYEQYF; J gene: TRBJ2-7; V gene: TRBV28
CDR3 protein: CASTQGMGTEAFF; J gene: TRBJ1-1; V gene: TRBV7-3
CDR3 protein: CAISDPGPRQGFYEQYF; J gene: TRBJ2-7; V gene: TRBV10-3
CDR3 protein: CASSQAGASYEQYF; J gene: TRBJ2-7; V gene: TRBV6-5